This TCR beta chain was identified during a study of OX40 agonist ivuxolimab in advanced cancers. Looking at the study overall: Given to patients was ivuxolimab, an agonistic anti-OX40 (CD134) antibody. Partial responses were achieved by three patients, of whom one had hepatocellular carcinoma and two had cutaneous melanoma. Findings of the study overall: Relative to CD4+ cells, CD8+ T cells on average had more expanded clones.

Method: immunoSEQ multiplex PCR; TCRdb's copy keeps in-frame clones and lacks some. Of around 40,000 clones in the sample, approximately 87% were seen once. As for this clone: The antigen is undetermined.

Any history of autoimmune disease or systemic immunosuppression disqualified patients. The germline V and J ends were trimmed by 5 bases and 0 bases, with 8 bases remaining between them. From germline, CDR1 is MNHNS and CDR2 SASEGT. The CDR3 is made up of 13 amino acids. This sequence was found in an adult with an advanced solid tumor such as melanoma, head and neck, liver or kidney cancer. V and J are TRBV6-1 and TRBJ2-7; D perhaps matches TRBD1 (6 bases). The specimen was CD4+ or CD8+ T cells sorted from blood, collected in a trial of the OX40 agonist ivuxolimab. DNA for the CDR3: TGTGCCAGCAGTCGACAGGTCTCCTACGAGCAGTACTTC. This translates into CASSRQVSYEQYF.